This T cell receptor beta chain was sequenced for a study of T cells after yellow fever vaccination. Study details: Fractions of limited cellularity were prepared by means of SMART-Seq v4 Ultra Low Input.

A single record per CDR3 protein comes from TCRdb applying MiXCR to the 5' RACE reads. Among 310,000 or so distinct CDR3 sequences listed, about 6.6% were seen once. Per germline, CDR1 SGHTA and CDR2 FQGNSA. The CDR3 is made up of 14 amino acids. Losses at the gene ends were 5 bases for V and 6 bases for J; bases not matched to a gene: 3. This clonotype has at least ten counts. Specimen: PBMCs, collected roughly 45 days after the first yellow fever vaccination. The chain is built from TRBV7-2 and TRBJ2-3; TRBD2 agrees at 12 bases. The TCR sequence derives from a young man who received the YFV17D yellow fever vaccine. The CDR3 region has the DNA TGTGCCAGCAGCACCGGGACTAGCGGGGATACGCAGTATTTT. Its translation: CASSTGTSGDTQYF.